A selection of T cell receptor beta chains follows, all from one sample in a study of PD-L1 blockade in urothelial cancer. Some clones are missing from TCRdb's copy, which holds only in-frame ones; the method was immunoSEQ multiplex PCR. This sample has 100,000 to 150,000 clones; roughly 83% occur once, and the top ten carry 2.5% to 4%. The sample was PBMCs, taken around atezolizumab (anti-PD-L1) treatment. Receptors were obtained from a man in his fifties with urothelial cancer. CDR3s include the opening cysteine and the closing phenylalanine or tryptophan. A D gene is named only where the DNA matches it firmly. The size entry is marked missing in some rows and otherwise reads once, few, many or a size class.

D: TRBD1
V: TRBV7-3
J: TRBJ2-7
size: -
CDR3: CASSSWDRGTYEQYF
DNA: TGTGCCAGCAGCTCGTGGGACAGGGGGACCTACGAGCAGTACTTC

D: -
V: TRBV29-1
J: TRBJ2-1
size: -
CDR3: CSGNLMSGYYNEQFF
DNA: TGCAGCGGGAACCTGATGAGCGGGTATTACAATGAGCAGTTCTTC

D: TRBD2
V: TRBV7-9
J: TRBJ2-5
size: -
CDR3: CASRPNAGLSGWETQYF
DNA: TGTGCCAGCAGACCTAACGCGGGTCTTAGCGGGTGGGAGACCCAGTACTTC

D: -
V: TRBV5-5
J: TRBJ2-2
size: -
CDR3: CASSLSLREVKNTGELFF
DNA: TGTGCCAGCAGCTTGAGCCTTCGAGAAGTCAAGAACACCGGGGAGCTGTTTTTT

D: -
V: TRBV7-9
J: TRBJ1-1
size: -
CDR3: CASSYRRGGGNTEAFF
DNA: TGTGCCAGCAGCTACAGGCGGGGTGGAGGGAACACTGAAGCTTTCTTT

D: -
V: TRBV29-1
J: TRBJ1-1
size: -
CDR3: CSGLNTEAFF
DNA: TGCAGCGGGCTGAACACTGAAGCTTTCTTT

D: -
V: TRBV18
J: TRBJ2-5
size: few
CDR3: CASSDAGQETQYF
DNA: TGTGCCAGCTCAGATGCAGGACAAGAGACCCAGTACTTC

D: TRBD2
V: TRBV5-1
J: TRBJ2-1
size: once
CDR3: CASSLVSSGSSYNEQFF
DNA: TGCGCCAGCAGCTTGGTGTCTAGCGGAAGCTCCTACAATGAGCAGTTCTTC

D: TRBD1
V: TRBV9
J: TRBJ1-5
size: -
CDR3: CASSLQGTGPQHF
DNA: TGTGCCAGCAGCTTACAGGGGACGGGGCCCCAGCATTTT

D: -
V: TRBV6-5
J: TRBJ1-5
size: -
CDR3: CASSYSRQDNQPQHF
DNA: TGTGCCAGCAGTTACTCTCGTCAGGACAATCAGCCCCAGCATTTT

D: -
V: TRBV7-7
J: TRBJ2-7
size: -
CDR3: CASSPGRTYEQYF
DNA: TGTGCTAGCAGCCCCGGCAGGACCTACGAGCAGTACTTC

D: -
V: TRBV4-2
J: TRBJ1-2
size: -
CDR3: CASSQESYGQGDYGYTF
DNA: TGTGCCAGCAGCCAAGAGAGTTACGGGCAGGGCGACTATGGCTACACCTTC

D: -
V: TRBV9
J: TRBJ1-1
size: -
CDR3: CASSAPTTTGGLNTEAFF
DNA: TGTGCCAGCAGCGCACCAACGACGACGGGGGGCCTGAACACTGAAGCTTTCTTT

D: TRBD2
V: TRBV11-3
J: TRBJ2-5
size: -
CDR3: CASSAGLAGPQETQYF
DNA: TGTGCCAGCAGCGCCGGACTAGCGGGGCCCCAAGAGACCCAGTACTTC

D: TRBD1
V: TRBV9
J: TRBJ2-7
size: -
CDR3: CASSGLRAGTGSYEQYF
DNA: TGTGCCAGCAGCGGATTAAGGGCCGGGACAGGGTCCTACGAGCAGTACTTC

D: -
V: TRBV7-9
J: TRBJ1-2
size: -
CDR3: CASSSRVGGYTF
DNA: TGTGCCAGCAGCTCCAGGGTTGGTGGCTACACCTTC

D: TRBD1
V: TRBV18
J: TRBJ2-5
size: -
CDR3: CASSPGQGLKTQYF
DNA: TGTGCCAGCTCCCCGGGACAGGGCTTGAAGACCCAGTACTTC

D: -
V: TRBV15
J: TRBJ2-1
size: few
CDR3: CATSRDGGGMGGYDEQFF
DNA: TGTGCCACCAGCAGAGATGGGGGAGGTATGGGCGGCTATGATGAGCAGTTCTTC

D: -
V: TRBV19
J: TRBJ1-2
size: -
CDR3: CASSIRDTNYGYTF
DNA: TGTGCCAGTAGTATCAGGGACACTAACTATGGCTACACCTTC

D: -
V: TRBV7-2
J: TRBJ2-2
size: -
CDR3: CASSPQGHTGELFF
DNA: TGTGCCAGCAGCCCCCAGGGGCACACCGGGGAGCTGTTTTTT

D: -
V: TRBV27
J: TRBJ2-1
size: -
CDR3: CASSFGLTNNEQFF
DNA: TGTGCCAGCAGTTTTGGGCTAACCAACAATGAGCAGTTCTTC

D: -
V: TRBV20-1
J: TRBJ1-1
size: -
CDR3: CSYQGKTEAFF
DNA: TGCAGTTATCAGGGGAAAACTGAAGCTTTCTTT

D: TRBD2
V: TRBV28
J: TRBJ2-1
size: -
CDR3: CASRLGGINNEQFF
DNA: TGTGCCAGCAGGCTGGGGGGGATCAACAATGAGCAGTTCTTC

D: -
V: TRBV28
J: TRBJ2-7
size: -
CDR3: CASSLFGPGEQYF
DNA: TGTGCCAGCAGTTTATTCGGCCCGGGCGAGCAGTACTTC

D: TRBD1
V: TRBV19
J: TRBJ1-5
size: -
CDR3: CASMGTGGSNQPQHF
DNA: TGTGCCAGTATGGGGACAGGTGGGAGCAATCAGCCCCAGCATTTT

D: -
V: TRBV7-8
J: TRBJ1-5
size: -
CDR3: CASSLVGPGINQPQHF
DNA: TGTGCCAGCAGCTTAGTCGGTCCGGGGATTAATCAGCCCCAGCATTTT

D: TRBD1
V: TRBV6-5
J: TRBJ1-2
size: -
CDR3: CASATGAGNYGYTF
DNA: TGTGCCAGCGCGACAGGGGCGGGGAACTATGGCTACACCTTC

D: -
V: TRBV6-1
J: TRBJ1-4
size: -
CDR3: CASSEGPGLTGKLFF
DNA: TGTGCCAGCAGTGAAGGTCCCGGCCTCACAGGGAAACTGTTTTTT

D: TRBD1
V: TRBV5-1
J: TRBJ2-5
size: -
CDR3: CASSGIQGVTRIQETQYF
DNA: TGCGCCAGCAGCGGAATACAGGGGGTGACACGAATACAAGAGACCCAGTACTTC

D: TRBD2
V: TRBV5-4
J: TRBJ2-5
size: -
CDR3: CASSHTSGGRETQYF
DNA: TGTGCCAGCAGCCACACTAGCGGGGGCCGAGAGACCCAGTACTTC

D: TRBD2
V: TRBV9
J: TRBJ2-6
size: -
CDR3: CASSVGGRAGANVLTF
DNA: TGTGCCAGCAGCGTAGGTGGGAGGGCTGGGGCCAACGTCCTGACTTTC

D: -
V: TRBV6-5
J: TRBJ2-5
size: -
CDR3: CASSYSNRVPETQYF
DNA: TGTGCCAGCAGTTACTCCAACAGGGTTCCAGAGACCCAGTACTTC

D: -
V: TRBV4-1
J: TRBJ2-1
size: -
CDR3: CASSRQQTRVSSYNEQFF
DNA: TGCGCCAGCAGCCGCCAACAGACTAGGGTGTCCTCCTACAATGAGCAGTTCTTC

D: -
V: TRBV28
J: TRBJ1-5
size: -
CDR3: CASSRRGGNQPQHF
DNA: TGTGCCAGCAGTAGACGGGGGGGAAATCAGCCCCAGCATTTT

D: TRBD1
V: TRBV5-1
J: TRBJ1-4
size: -
CDR3: CASSLEGQGDEKLFF
DNA: TGCGCCAGCAGCTTGGAGGGACAGGGGGATGAAAAACTGTTTTTT

D: -
V: TRBV28
J: TRBJ2-1
size: -
CDR3: CASRLAGQFSNEQFF
DNA: TGTGCCAGCAGACTCGCAGGACAGTTTTCCAATGAGCAGTTCTTC

D: TRBD2
V: TRBV18
J: TRBJ2-1
size: -
CDR3: CASSSLAGGEQFF
DNA: TGTGCCAGCTCAAGCTTAGCGGGAGGGGAGCAGTTCTTC